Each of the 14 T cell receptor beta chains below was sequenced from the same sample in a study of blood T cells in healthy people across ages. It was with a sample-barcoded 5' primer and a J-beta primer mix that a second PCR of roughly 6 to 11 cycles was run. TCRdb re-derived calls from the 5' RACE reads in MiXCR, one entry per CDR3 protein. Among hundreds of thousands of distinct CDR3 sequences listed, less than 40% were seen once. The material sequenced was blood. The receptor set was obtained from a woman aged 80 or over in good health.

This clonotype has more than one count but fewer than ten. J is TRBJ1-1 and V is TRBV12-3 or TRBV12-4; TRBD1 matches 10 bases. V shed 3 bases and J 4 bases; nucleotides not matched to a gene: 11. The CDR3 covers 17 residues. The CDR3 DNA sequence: TGTGCCAGCAGTTTGAAGGGACAGGGGCTTCGGGGCACTGAAGCTTTCTTT. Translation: CASSLKGQGLRGTEAFF.

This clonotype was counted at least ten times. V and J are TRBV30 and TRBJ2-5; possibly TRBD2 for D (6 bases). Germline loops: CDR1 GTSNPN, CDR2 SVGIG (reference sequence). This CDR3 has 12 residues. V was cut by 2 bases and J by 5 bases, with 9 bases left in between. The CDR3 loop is CAWSRRGETQYF. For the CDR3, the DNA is TGTGCCTGGAGTCGACGGGGGGAGACCCAGTACTTC.

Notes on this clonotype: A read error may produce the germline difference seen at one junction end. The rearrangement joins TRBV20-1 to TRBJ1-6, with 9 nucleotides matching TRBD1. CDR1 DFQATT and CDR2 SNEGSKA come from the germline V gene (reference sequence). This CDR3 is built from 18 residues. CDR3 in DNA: TGCAGTGCCAGTAGCCGACAGGGGGTCAGCTCCTATAATTCATCCCTCCACTTT. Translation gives CSASSRQGVSSYNSSLHF.

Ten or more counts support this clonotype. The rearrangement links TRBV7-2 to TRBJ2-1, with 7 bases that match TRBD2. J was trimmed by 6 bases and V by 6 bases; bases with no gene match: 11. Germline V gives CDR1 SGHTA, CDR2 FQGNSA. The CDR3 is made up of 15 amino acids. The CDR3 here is CASSLQRGGGNEQFF. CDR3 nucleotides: TGTGCCAGCAGTCTCCAGCGGGGAGGAGGCAATGAGCAGTTCTTC.

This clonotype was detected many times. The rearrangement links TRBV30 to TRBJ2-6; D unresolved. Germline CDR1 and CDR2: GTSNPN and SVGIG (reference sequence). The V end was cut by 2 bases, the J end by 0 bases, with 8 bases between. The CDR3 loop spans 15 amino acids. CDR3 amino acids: CAWSLEVSGANVLTF. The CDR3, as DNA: TGTGCCTGGAGTCTCGAGGTCTCTGGGGCCAACGTCCTGACTTTC.

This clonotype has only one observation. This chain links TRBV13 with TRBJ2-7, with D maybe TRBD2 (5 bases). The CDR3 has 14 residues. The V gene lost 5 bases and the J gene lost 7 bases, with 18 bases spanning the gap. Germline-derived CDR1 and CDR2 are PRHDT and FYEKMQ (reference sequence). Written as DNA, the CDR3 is TGTGCCAGCAGCCAGGCGGGCAGGATGAGGGAGCAGTACTTC. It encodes CASSQAGRMREQYF.

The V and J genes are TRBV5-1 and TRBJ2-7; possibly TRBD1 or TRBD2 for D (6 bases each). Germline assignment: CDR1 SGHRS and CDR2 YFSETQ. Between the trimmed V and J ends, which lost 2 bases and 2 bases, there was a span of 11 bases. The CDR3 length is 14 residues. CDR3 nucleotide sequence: TGCGCCAGCAGCTTACGGGGGCCTACCTACGAGCAGTACTTC. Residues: CASSLRGPTYEQYF. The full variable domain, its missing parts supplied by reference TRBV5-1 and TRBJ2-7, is KAGVTQTPRYLIKTRGQQVTLSCSPISGHRSVSWYQQTPGQGLQFLFEYFSETQRNKGNFPGRFSGRQFSNSRSEMNVSTLELGDSALYLCASSLRGPTYEQYFGPGTRLTVT.

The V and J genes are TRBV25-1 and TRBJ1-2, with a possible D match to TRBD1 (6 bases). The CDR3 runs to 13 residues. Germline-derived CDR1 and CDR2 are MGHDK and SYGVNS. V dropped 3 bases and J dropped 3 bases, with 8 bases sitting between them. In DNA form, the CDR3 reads TGTGCCAGCAGTGATCCAGGGGACTATGGCTACACCTTC. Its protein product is CASSDPGDYGYTF.

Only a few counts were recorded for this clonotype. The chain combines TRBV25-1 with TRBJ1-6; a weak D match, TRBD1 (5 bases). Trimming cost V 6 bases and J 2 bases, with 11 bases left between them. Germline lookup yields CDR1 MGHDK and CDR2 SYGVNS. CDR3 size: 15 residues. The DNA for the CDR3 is TGTGCCAGCAGAGGGGAACCAACCTATAATTCACCCCTCCACTTT. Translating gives CASRGEPTYNSPLHF.

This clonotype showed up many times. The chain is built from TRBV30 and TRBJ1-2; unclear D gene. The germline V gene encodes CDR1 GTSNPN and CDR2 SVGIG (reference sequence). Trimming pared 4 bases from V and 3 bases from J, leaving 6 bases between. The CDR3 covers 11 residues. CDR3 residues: CAWNRDYGYTF. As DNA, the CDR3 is TGTGCCTGGAACCGGGACTATGGCTACACCTTC. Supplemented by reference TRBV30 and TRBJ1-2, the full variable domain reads SQTIHQWPATLVQPVGSPLSLECTVEGTSNPNLYWYRQAAGRGLQLLFYSVGIGQISSEVPQNLSASRPQDRQFILSSKKLLLSDSGFYLCAWNRDYGYTFGSGTRLTVV.

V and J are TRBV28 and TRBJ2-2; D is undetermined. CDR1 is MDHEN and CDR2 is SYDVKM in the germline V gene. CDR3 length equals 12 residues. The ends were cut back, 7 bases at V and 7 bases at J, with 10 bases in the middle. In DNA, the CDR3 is TGTGCCAGCAACGGGCAGCACGGGGAGCTGTTTTTT. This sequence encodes CASNGQHGELFF.

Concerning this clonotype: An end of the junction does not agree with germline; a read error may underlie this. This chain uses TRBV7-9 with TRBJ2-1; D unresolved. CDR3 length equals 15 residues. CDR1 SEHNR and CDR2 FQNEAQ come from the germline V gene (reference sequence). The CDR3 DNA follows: TGTGCCAGCAGCTTTCCCGGATCAACCTACAATGGGCAGTTCTTC. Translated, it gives CASSFPGSTYNGQFF.

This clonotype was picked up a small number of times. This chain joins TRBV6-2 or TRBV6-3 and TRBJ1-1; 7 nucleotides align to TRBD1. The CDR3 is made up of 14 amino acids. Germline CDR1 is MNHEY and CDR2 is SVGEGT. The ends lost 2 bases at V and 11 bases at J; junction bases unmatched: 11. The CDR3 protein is CASSYGDRSLGAFF. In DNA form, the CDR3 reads TGTGCCAGCAGTTACGGGGACAGAAGTCTTGGGGCTTTCTTT.

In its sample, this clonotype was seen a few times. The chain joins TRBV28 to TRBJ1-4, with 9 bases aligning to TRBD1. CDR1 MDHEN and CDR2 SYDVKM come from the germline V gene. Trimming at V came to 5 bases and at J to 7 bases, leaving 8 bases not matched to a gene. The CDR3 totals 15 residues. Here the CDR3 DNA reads TGTGCCAGCAGTCCAACCGGGACAGGGCGTGAAAAACTGTTTTTT. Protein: CASSPTGTGREKLFF.